This T cell receptor beta chain appears in the sequencing data of a study of brain T cells in children with intractable seizures. The table came from immunoSEQ multiplex PCR; TCRdb's copy has only in-frame clones and leaves some out. Of hundreds of thousands of clones in the sample, over 90% were seen once. Indicated time point: blood from clinic visit 5 months post-surgery; TSC patient then seizure free. Surgery cases with the highest brain T cell transcript signatures were chosen for sequencing. Patients received at least one anti-epileptic drug before surgery. This CDR3 comprises 13 residues. Trimming shortened V by 5 bases and J by 1 base, and 8 bases separated the two germline ends. Germline V gene data show CDR1 as SGHRS and CDR2 as YFSETQ. Findings and caveats of the study: Pre-surgery blood may have been undersampled, hiding some clones. HCMV serostatus was not known, and viral specificity came from CDR3 similarity only.

In regard to this clone: Its target is unknown.

The receptor was derived from a boy in the first two years of life with tuberous sclerosis and intractable seizures. The sample consisted of peripheral blood, taken roughly 5 months after surgery. The chain links TRBV5-1 to TRBJ2-3, with D possibly TRBD1 on 5 matching bases. The CDR3 DNA reads TGCGCCAGCAGTCCGACAGGCACAGATACGCAGTATTTT. This gives the protein CASSPTGTDTQYF. Drawing the rest from reference TRBV5-1 and TRBJ2-3, the complete variable domain is KAGVTQTPRYLIKTRGQQVTLSCSPISGHRSVSWYQQTPGQGLQFLFEYFSETQRNKGNFPGRFSGRQFSNSRSEMNVSTLELGDSALYLCASSPTGTDTQYFGPGTRLTVL.